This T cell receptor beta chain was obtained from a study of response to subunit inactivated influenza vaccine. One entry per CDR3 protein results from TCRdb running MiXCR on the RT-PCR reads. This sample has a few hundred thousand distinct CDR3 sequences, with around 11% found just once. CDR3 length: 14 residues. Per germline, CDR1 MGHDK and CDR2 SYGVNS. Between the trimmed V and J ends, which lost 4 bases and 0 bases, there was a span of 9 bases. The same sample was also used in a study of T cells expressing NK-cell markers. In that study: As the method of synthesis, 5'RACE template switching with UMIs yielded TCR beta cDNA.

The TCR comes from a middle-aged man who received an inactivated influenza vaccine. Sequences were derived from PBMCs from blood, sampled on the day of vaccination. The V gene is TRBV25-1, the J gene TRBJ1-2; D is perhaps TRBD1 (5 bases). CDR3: CASSAQGANYGYTF. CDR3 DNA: TGTGCCAGCAGTGCTCAGGGAGCTAACTATGGCTACACCTTC.